This TCR beta chain stems from a study of low-dose radiotherapy and immunotherapy resistance in tumors. Study information: Cohort 2 patients were irradiated with 1 Gy every two weeks, reaching 13 Gy over 26 weeks.

As to time point: after trial treatment. As to treatment: LDRT plus nivolumab, ipilimumab, low-dose cyclophosphamide and aspirin (RACIN trial). The donors' treatment consisted of nivolumab, ipilimumab, aspirin, low-dose cyclophosphamide and low-dose radiotherapy. This clonotype was seen at least ten times. cDNA synthesis used a TRAV/TRBV-specific primer set for both chains. The TCRs were subjected to amplification over 20 PCR cycles employing a constant-region primer in conjunction with a V-primer adapter. TCRdb re-analysed the reads in MiXCR, keeping a single row per CDR3 protein. The sample has 95,000 to 100,000 distinct CDR3 sequences; less than 25% are singletons. There are 16 residues in the CDR3. The J segment lost 3 bases and the V segment lost 4 bases, leaving 8 bases of the junction unmatched. The germline CDR1 and CDR2 sequences are MNHEY and SVGAGI.

This chain connects TRBV6-5 to TRBJ2-3, with TRBD2 identical over 9 bases. This TCR was recovered from a male donor with prostate cancer. The source was PBMCs, collected after low-dose radiotherapy plus immunotherapy. CDR3 bases: TGTGCCAGCAGTTTATCTAGCGGGGTAAAAACAGATACGCAGTATTTT. Its translation is CASSLSSGVKTDTQYF.